The T cell receptor beta chain under discussion was sequenced for a study of beta chain features in type 1 diabetes. About this clone itself: Its antigen is as yet unknown.

Study results and caveats: High-TCR-expressing cells could be over-represented by cDNA sequencing.

Donors underwent one heparinised blood draw, around 100 mL on average. Stem cell-like memory, regulatory, central memory and naive CD4+ cells were sorted via CD45RO/CCR7/CD25/CD127/CD95/CD27. V shed 0 bases and J shed 2 bases, with 8 bases lying between them. CDR3 size: 14 residues. The V gene's germline CDR1 is GTSNPN and CDR2 SVGIG (reference sequence). All of the isolated RNA was reverse transcribed, so expressed TCRB transcripts were sequenced. TCRdb's table, derived via immunoSEQ multiplex PCR, lists solely in-frame clones and lacks some. The profile covers 250,000 or so clones, with 68% appearing a single time and approximately 0.05% taken by the ten largest.

This clonotype originated in a man between 25 and 39 years old in good health. The specimen was naive CD4+ T cells from blood. This chain uses TRBV30 with TRBJ2-4; D gene unclear. The CDR3 DNA reads as TGTGCCTGGAGTGTATCTAGATCCAAAAACATTCAGTACTTC. It yields the protein CAWSVSRSKNIQYF.